Presented here are 10 T cell receptor beta chains from one specimen sequenced in a study of vaccination and CD4 T cells after COVID-19 (dated by TCRdb to the early 2020s). Library generation was performed with PCR. The instrument given in TCRdb is Illumina iSeq 100. At the Johns Hopkins FTIC core, DNA from the cultured CD4+ T cells underwent TCR sequencing with the Oncomine TCR Beta short-read assay. Using fastp trimming at Q25 and MiXCR clonotype assembly, TCRdb reanalyzed the public sequencing data and kept in-frame beta chains. CDR3 protein duplicates are merged, each entry listing the most common genes and DNA. For this sample there are about 14,000 distinct CDR3 sequences; under 55% appear just once. About 15% of the sample is taken by the ten largest. These receptors' targets are unknown. The sample's treatment or condition label, decoded: approximately 11-day PBMC culture with coronavirus spike peptide pools or control peptides (ViraFEST assay).

Sequenced: CD4+ T cells from blood, cultured in vitro. These receptors all come from a human donor who had recovered from COVID-19.

The chain couples TRBV7-9 to TRBJ2-2; 7 bases map to TRBD1. This CDR3 is built from 16 residues. Germline V lookup: CDR1 SEHNR, CDR2 FQNEAQ (reference sequence). The ends lost 5 bases at V and 2 bases at J; junction bases unmatched: 8. CDR3: CASSLQGTVNTGELFF. The CDR3 region has the DNA TGTGCCAGCAGCCTCCAGGGGACAGTTAACACCGGGGAGCTGTTTTTT.

The V and J genes are TRBV11-2 and TRBJ2-7; maybe TRBD1 (6 bases). Trimming cost V 6 bases and J 0 bases, with 15 bases left between them. CDR3 size: 15 residues. Germline loops: CDR1 SGHAT, CDR2 FQNNGV. CDR3: CASRPLGHSSYEQYF. CDR3 coding DNA: TGTGCCAGCAGGCCGCTGGGACATAGCTCCTACGAGCAGTACTTC.

This clonotype occurred a few times. The V and J genes are TRBV19 and TRBJ1-5; unclear D gene. This CDR3 has 14 residues. Germline CDR1 LNHDA, CDR2 SQIVND (reference sequence). V was cut by 5 bases and J by 4 bases, with 12 bases left in between. As DNA, the CDR3 is TGTGCCAGTAGTCTCTCCGGGTTGAATCAGCCCCAGCATTTT. It encodes CASSLSGLNQPQHF.

The sample holds a few counts of this clonotype. The CDR3: CATSRVLDEQFF. Here the CDR3 DNA reads TGTGCCACCAGCAGGGTCTTAGATGAGCAGTTCTTC. V usage is TRBV15 and J usage is TRBJ2-1; D is unclear. The CDR3 contains 12 residues. Between the trimmed V and J ends, which lost 3 bases and 8 bases, there was a span of 8 bases. CDR1 is LNHNV, CDR2 YYDKDF, per germline (reference sequence).

In its sample, this clonotype was seen a few times. The chain carries TRBV7-9 and TRBJ1-1; 7 bases agree with TRBD1. The CDR3 sequence is 11 residues long. With 11 bases clipped from V and 6 bases from J, the junction kept 6 bases outside the gene matches. CDR1 is SEHNR, CDR2 FQNEAQ, per germline (reference sequence). CDR3 residues: CAGSGQPEAFF. The CDR3 DNA follows: TGTGCCGGATCGGGACAGCCTGAAGCTTTCTTT.

This clonotype was found a few times. The chain links TRBV6-2 or TRBV6-3 to TRBJ1-5; weak D call: TRBD1 (6 bases). V lost 0 bases to trimming and J lost 15 bases, with 21 bases between them. Germline CDR1 is MNHEY and CDR2 is SVGEGT. CDR3 length: 15 residues. The CDR3 loop is CASSYSGRQDPLRHF. The DNA of the CDR3 is TGTGCCAGCAGTTACTCGGGTAGACAGGACCCACTACGGCATTTT.

This rearrangement joins TRBV5-1 to TRBJ2-7; the D gene is possibly TRBD1 (6 bases). The CDR3 is 13 amino acids. The V and J ends lost 1 base and 4 bases respectively, with 9 bases between them. CDR1 and CDR2 from the germline V gene are SGHRS and YFSETQ. The CDR3 nucleotides read TGCGCCAGCAGCTTGCTCCAGGGGTACGAGCAGTACTTC. This encodes CASSLLQGYEQYF.

This clonotype was counted only a few times. V is TRBV7-9 and J is TRBJ2-5; D remains unclear. The germline V gene encodes CDR1 SEHNR and CDR2 FQNEAQ (reference sequence). There are 13 residues in the CDR3. V was clipped by 5 bases and J by 2 bases, with 9 bases between them. DNA of the CDR3: TGTGCCAGCAGCGGGCAGATTCAAGAGACCCAGTACTTC. It yields the protein CASSGQIQETQYF.

The chain employs TRBV7-2 and TRBJ1-6; D gene ambiguous. Trimming removed 5 bases at V and 10 bases at J, with 12 bases between. The CDR3 runs 13 residues. Germline V lookup: CDR1 SGHTA, CDR2 FQGNSA. CDR3 residues: CASSPQRESPLHF. The CDR3 DNA sequence: TGTGCCAGCAGCCCGCAGCGGGAGTCACCCCTCCACTTT.

V usage is TRBV6-4 and J usage is TRBJ2-2; 10 positions match TRBD2. The germline gives CDR1 MRHNA, CDR2 SNTAGT. The length of the CDR3 is 15 residues. The trim removed 3 bases at V and 4 bases at J, leaving 2 bases unmatched. CDR3 nucleotides: TGTGCCAGCAGTGAACTAGCGGGGTCCACCGGGGAGCTGTTTTTT. Its protein product is CASSELAGSTGELFF.